The next 5 T cell receptor beta chains were all read from a single sample in a study of identical twins. TCRdb called the 5' RACE reads again in MiXCR, with one record for every CDR3 protein. Found here are 1.5 million to 2 million distinct CDR3 sequences, under 35% of them singletons; the top ten hold 0.25% to 0.3%. Source material: cord blood. These receptors came from a newborn girl in good health.

With respect to this clonotype: A much larger clone lies one base from this, so it may be a read error. The CDR3 sequence: CASSLGGLAPYNEQYF. The CDR3 bases are TGTGCCAGCAGTTTAGGGGGACTAGCACCCTACAATGAGCAGTACTTC. This chain links TRBV12-3 or TRBV12-4 with TRBJ2-1, with TRBD2 matching 9 bases. The DNA end lines up better with TRBJ2-7; the J call may be wrong. This CDR3 is 16 amino acids long.

This clonotype was observed a handful of times. For the CDR3, the DNA is TGTGCCACCAGTGATCCGGACAGGTTTAATGAAAAACTGTTTTTT. Residues: CATSDPDRFNEKLFF. The rearrangement uses TRBV24-1 and TRBJ1-4; the match to TRBD1 covers 7 bases. J lost 4 bases, V lost 3 bases, and 4 bases had no gene match. Per germline, CDR1 KGHDR and CDR2 SFDVKD. The CDR3 runs 15 residues.

The chain is built from TRBV7-9 and TRBJ2-3; perhaps TRBD1 as D (5 bases). The CDR3 runs 12 residues. Germline CDR1 SEHNR, CDR2 FQNEAQ (reference sequence). V lost 4 bases and J 11 bases, leaving 13 bases between the germline ends. DNA for the CDR3: TGTGCCAGCAGCTCCGACAGTGCTGGGCAGTATTTT. As protein: CASSSDSAGQYF.

This clonotype was counted only a few times. In nucleotides, the CDR3 is TGCAGTGCTAGGGATTCGACTAGCGGGAGGTGGGAGCAGTTCTTC. Residues: CSARDSTSGRWEQFF. This chain joins TRBV20-1 and TRBJ2-1, with 13 bases lining up with TRBD2. This CDR3 is 15 amino acids long. CDR1 and CDR2 from the germline V gene are DFQATT and SNEGSKA (reference sequence). Trimming at V came to 3 bases and at J to 10 bases, leaving 9 bases not matched to a gene.

The CDR3 is CASSYSKTEETQYF. CDR3 in DNA: TGTGCCAGCAGTTACTCGAAAACCGAGGAGACCCAGTACTTC. The chain combines TRBV6-5 with TRBJ2-5; D gene ambiguous. Germline V gives CDR1 MNHEY, CDR2 SVGAGI. This CDR3 is built from 14 residues. Between the trimmed V and J ends, which lost 0 bases and 5 bases, there was a span of 10 bases.